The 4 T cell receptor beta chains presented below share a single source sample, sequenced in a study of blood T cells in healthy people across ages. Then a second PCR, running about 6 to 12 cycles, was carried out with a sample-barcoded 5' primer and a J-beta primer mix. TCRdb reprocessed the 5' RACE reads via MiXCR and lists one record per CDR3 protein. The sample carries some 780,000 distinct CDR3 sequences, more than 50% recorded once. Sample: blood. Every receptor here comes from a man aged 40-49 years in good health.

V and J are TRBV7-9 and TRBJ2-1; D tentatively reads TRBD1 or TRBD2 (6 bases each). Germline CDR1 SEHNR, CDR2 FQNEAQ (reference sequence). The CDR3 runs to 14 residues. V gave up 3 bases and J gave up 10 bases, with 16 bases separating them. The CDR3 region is CASSFGGDLGEQFF. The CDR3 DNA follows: TGTGCCAGCAGCTTCGGGGGCGATCTTGGAGAGCAGTTCTTC.

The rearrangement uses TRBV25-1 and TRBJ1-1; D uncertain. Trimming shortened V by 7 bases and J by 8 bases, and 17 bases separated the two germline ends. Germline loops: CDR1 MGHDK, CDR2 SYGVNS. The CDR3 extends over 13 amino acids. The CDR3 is CASTQPESDEAFF. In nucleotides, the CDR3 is TGTGCCAGCACCCAGCCTGAATCAGACGAAGCTTTCTTT.

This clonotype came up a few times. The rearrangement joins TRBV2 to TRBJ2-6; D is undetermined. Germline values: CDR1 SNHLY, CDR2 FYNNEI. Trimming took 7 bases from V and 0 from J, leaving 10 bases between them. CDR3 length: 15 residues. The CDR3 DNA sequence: TGTGCCAGCACCCCAGGCACCTCTGGGGCCAACGTCCTGACTTTC. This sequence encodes CASTPGTSGANVLTF.

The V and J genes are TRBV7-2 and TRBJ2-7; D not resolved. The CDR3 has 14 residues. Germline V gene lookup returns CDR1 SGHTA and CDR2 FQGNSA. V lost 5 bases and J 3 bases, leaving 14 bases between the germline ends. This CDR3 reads CASSPGAGDYEQYF. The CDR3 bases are TGTGCCAGCAGCCCCGGTGCCGGTGACTACGAGCAGTACTTC. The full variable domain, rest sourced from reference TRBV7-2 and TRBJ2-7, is GAGVSQSPSNKVTEKGKDVELRCDPISGHTALYWYRQSLGQGLEFLIYFQGNSAPDKSGLPSDRFSAERTGGSVSTLTIQRTQQEDSAVYLCASSPGAGDYEQYFGPGTRLTVT.